Following are 27 T cell receptor beta chains from one sample sequenced in a study of cytotoxic CD8 clonotypes in ibrutinib-treated CLL. Assay used: immunoSEQ multiplex PCR; TCRdb lists only in-frame clones, some missing. The sample contains roughly 150,000 clones, approximately 80% of which appear only once. The material was PBMCs, obtained after 24 months of ibrutinib treatment. These TCRs come from a human donor with chronic lymphocytic leukemia.

This rearrangement joins TRBV11-2 to TRBJ2-7; D is ambiguous. The CDR3 contains 13 residues. Deletions cut 1 base from V and 2 bases from J, with 6 bases between. Per germline, CDR1 SGHAT and CDR2 FQNNGV. DNA of the CDR3: TGTGCCAGCAGCTTAGGAGTTACCTACGAGCAGTACTTC. It specifies CASSLGVTYEQYF.

The chain carries TRBV5-1 and TRBJ2-7; 7 bases are a match to TRBD2. From germline, CDR1 is SGHRS and CDR2 YFSETQ. The CDR3 runs 13 residues. V lost 0 bases, J lost 3 bases, and 0 bases stayed unmatched. This chain's CDR3 is CASSLGEGYEQYF. CDR3 in DNA: TGCGCCAGCAGCTTGGGGGAGGGCTACGAGCAGTACTTC.

The chain joins TRBV7-3 to TRBJ2-1; D perhaps matches TRBD2 (6 bases). Per germline, CDR1 SGHTA and CDR2 FQGTGA. Trimming removed 4 bases at V and 9 bases at J, with 10 bases between. The CDR3 loop spans 12 amino acids. CDR3 loop: CASSSTSFEQFF. CDR3 DNA sequence: TGTGCCAGCAGCTCGACTAGTTTTGAGCAGTTCTTC.

This chain uses TRBV10-3 with TRBJ2-3; D might be TRBD1 (6 bases). Looked up from germline, CDR1 is ENHRY and CDR2 is SYGVKD. This CDR3 has 14 residues. Trimming took off 5 bases at V and 3 bases at J, with 12 bases between the two ends. CDR3 in amino acids: CAISRQEKTDTQYF. The CDR3 DNA follows: TGTGCCATCAGTCGACAGGAGAAGACAGATACGCAGTATTTT.

The chain carries TRBV18 and TRBJ2-2; 7 nucleotides align to TRBD1. Trimming removed 2 bases from V and 0 bases from J; junction bases left unmatched: 6. This CDR3 region has 17 residues. Germline V CDR1 and CDR2: KGHSH, LQKENI. The CDR3 DNA reads as TGTGCCAGCTCACCAGAGACAGGGTGGCCGAACACCGGGGAGCTGTTTTTT. The encoded protein is CASSPETGWPNTGELFF.

CDR3 coding DNA: TGCGCCAGCAGCTCCGCGCCGGGTGGGGGACTAAAGGGCGAGCAGTACTTC. This codes for CASSSAPGGGLKGEQYF. V and J are TRBV5-1 and TRBJ2-7; TRBD2 matches 7 bases. The trim removed 3 bases at V and 6 bases at J, leaving 18 bases unmatched. CDR1 is SGHRS, CDR2 YFSETQ, per germline. The CDR3 covers 17 residues.

The J gene is TRBJ1-2, the V gene TRBV6-6; 8 nucleotides agree with TRBD1. Germline CDR1 and CDR2: MNHNY and SVGAGI (reference sequence). V was pared by 6 bases and J by 2 bases, with 5 bases of the junction left unmatched. There are 14 residues in the CDR3. The CDR3 region has the DNA TGTGCCAGCAGCCCCACAGGGGGAAACTATGGCTACACCTTC. Its translation is CASSPTGGNYGYTF.

The gene calls are TRBV7-3 and TRBJ1-2; TRBD1 might be the D (5 bases). V lost 5 bases to trimming and J lost 5 bases, with 18 bases between them. Germline CDR1 is SGHTA and CDR2 is FQGTGA. This CDR3 has 15 amino acids. CDR3 sequence: CASSADGTEGYGYTF. CDR3 sequence (DNA): TGTGCCAGCAGCGCAGACGGGACGGAAGGATATGGCTACACCTTC.

The gene calls are TRBV11-3 and TRBJ2-6; the D is unclear. The CDR3 runs 15 residues. Between the trimmed V and J ends, which lost 4 bases and 0 bases, there was a span of 7 bases. CDR1 and CDR2 from the germline V gene are SGHNT and YENEEA. Here the CDR3 DNA reads TGTGCCAGCAGCTCCACAAGCTCTGGGGCCAACGTCCTGACTTTC. Amino acids: CASSSTSSGANVLTF.

This clone was recorded only once. CDR3 nucleotide sequence: TGTGCCAGCGGGACTTCGACTAATGAAAAACTGTTTTTT. It translates to CASGTSTNEKLFF. The chain combines TRBV6-5 with TRBJ1-4; the D gene is possibly TRBD1 (5 bases). V lost 8 bases and J 2 bases, leaving 9 bases between the germline ends. The CDR3 is made up of 13 amino acids. CDR1 is MNHEY, CDR2 SVGAGI, per germline.

The chain links TRBV30 to TRBJ1-2; D remains unclear. Between the trimmed V and J ends, which lost 3 bases and 4 bases, there was a span of 12 bases. CDR1 is GTSNPN and CDR2 is SVGIG in the germline V gene (reference sequence). This CDR3 has 13 residues. CDR3 bases: TGTGCCTGGAGGCCTGGCAGGCCCTATGGCTACACCTTC. This sequence encodes CAWRPGRPYGYTF.

The chain couples TRBV4-3 to TRBJ2-7; 10 bases line up with TRBD2. Germline V gives CDR1 LGHNA, CDR2 YSLEER. The CDR3 has 16 amino acids. The trim removed 0 bases at V and 3 bases at J, leaving 5 bases unmatched. The CDR3 loop is CASSQDRTSGLYEQYF. In nucleotides, the CDR3 is TGCGCCAGCAGCCAAGACCGGACTAGCGGACTCTACGAGCAGTACTTC.

CDR3 DNA sequence: TGTGCCAGTACCCGGGGACTAGCGGGAGACGCAGGGCAGTTCTTC. Translating it yields CASTRGLAGDAGQFF. V usage is TRBV19 and J usage is TRBJ2-1; 14 nucleotides match TRBD2. CDR1 is LNHDA and CDR2 is SQIVND in the germline V gene (reference sequence). This CDR3 has 15 amino acids. The junction had 11 bases not matched to a gene; V was cut back by 7 bases and J by 12 bases.

V and J are TRBV18 and TRBJ1-1; no firm D call. V lost 4 bases and J 6 bases, leaving 12 bases between the germline ends. The CDR3 covers 13 residues. The germline V gene has CDR1 KGHSH and CDR2 LQKENI. CDR3 protein: CASSQGLGAEAFF. DNA for the CDR3: TGTGCCAGCTCACAGGGATTAGGAGCTGAAGCTTTCTTT.

The chain is built from TRBV27 and TRBJ2-5; tentatively, D is TRBD1 or TRBD2 (5 bases each). This CDR3 has 12 residues. Trimming removed 8 bases from V and 1 base from J, with 8 bases in between. Germline V gene data show CDR1 as MNHEY and CDR2 as SMNVEV (reference sequence). CDR3 region: CASRDRQETQYF. The CDR3 coding sequence is TGTGCCAGCCGGGACCGCCAAGAGACCCAGTACTTC.

This sequence joins TRBV28 and TRBJ2-7; 12 positions match TRBD2. The germline gives CDR1 MDHEN, CDR2 SYDVKM. After removal of 10 bases from V and 2 bases from J, the junction contained 6 bases not matched to a gene. The CDR3 is made up of 14 amino acids. CDR3 coding DNA: TGTGCCACCTCGACTAGCGGGAGACCCTACGAGCAGTACTTC. It yields the protein CATSTSGRPYEQYF.

CDR3 in amino acids: CASSQATGGPYEQYF. DNA of the CDR3: TGCGCCAGCAGCCAAGCGACGGGGGGGCCGTACGAGCAGTACTTC. The V and J genes are TRBV4-1 and TRBJ2-7; TRBD2 aligns across 8 bases. V was clipped by 1 base and J by 4 bases; unmatched bases: 6. Germline lookup yields CDR1 MGHRA and CDR2 YSYEKL. There are 15 residues in the CDR3.

This clone was seen a handful of times. This chain joins TRBV19 and TRBJ2-7; the D gene is possibly TRBD1 (6 bases). The germline gives CDR1 LNHDA, CDR2 SQIVND (reference sequence). V was shortened by 3 bases and J by 6 bases, with 18 bases between the two germline ends. There are 15 residues in the CDR3. The CDR3 loop is CASSIGYRVTSEQYF. In DNA form, the CDR3 reads TGTGCCAGTAGTATCGGGTACAGGGTAACCTCCGAGCAGTACTTC.

This clone was seen more than once but under ten times. The J gene is TRBJ1-1, the V gene TRBV28; TRBD1 matches at 7 bases. This CDR3 comprises 14 residues. Germline CDR1 MDHEN, CDR2 SYDVKM. The J segment lost 3 bases and the V segment lost 5 bases, leaving 6 bases of the junction unmatched. CDR3 bases: TGTGCCAGCAGTAGCTACAGGGGACACACTGAAGCTTTCTTT. It encodes CASSSYRGHTEAFF.

The CDR3 DNA follows: TGTGCCAGCAGCTTGGACGGATCCTCTGGAAACACCATATATTTT. Protein product: CASSLDGSSGNTIYF. The chain uses TRBV7-3 and TRBJ1-3; no clear D. The germline V and J ends were trimmed by 3 bases and 0 bases, with 9 bases remaining between them. Germline V gene lookup returns CDR1 SGHTA and CDR2 FQGTGA. The CDR3 length is 15 residues.

This clone was seen only a few times. The same CDR3 can be traced to other DNA sequences in this sample. The rearrangement uses TRBV5-1 and TRBJ2-2, with D unresolved. Trimming stripped 0 bases from V and 2 bases from J, with 8 bases between. The CDR3 is made up of 15 amino acids. Germline V lookup: CDR1 SGHRS, CDR2 YFSETQ. CDR3 coding DNA: TGCGCCAGCAGCTTGGGACATCGCAACACCGGGGAGCTGTTTTTT. This translates into CASSLGHRNTGELFF.

The chain recombines TRBV10-2 with TRBJ1-4; a weak D match, TRBD1 (6 bases). The CDR3 contains 16 residues. V was clipped by 3 bases and J by 8 bases, with 19 bases between them. Per the germline V gene, CDR1 is WSHSY and CDR2 is SAAADI. CDR3 bases: TGCGCCAGCAGTGATTCCCAGGGGCCCCTGCGGGAAAAACTGTTTTTT. Translated: CASSDSQGPLREKLFF.

The chain recombines TRBV5-1 with TRBJ1-3; 7 bases are a match to TRBD1. The CDR3 consists of 15 residues. Germline V gene data show CDR1 as SGHRS and CDR2 as YFSETQ. V lost 4 bases, J lost 1 base, and 5 bases stayed unmatched. In nucleotides, the CDR3 is TGCGCCAGCAGCCAGGGGGGTGGTTCTGGAAACACCATATATTTT. This codes for CASSQGGGSGNTIYF.

The J gene is TRBJ2-1, the V gene TRBV19; D uncertain. The V and J ends lost 5 bases and 4 bases respectively, with 18 bases between them. The CDR3 extends over 16 amino acids. CDR1 and CDR2 from the germline V gene are LNHDA and SQIVND (reference sequence). The chain's CDR3 is CASSYYPLAPYNEQFF. Here the CDR3 DNA reads TGTGCCAGTAGTTACTACCCCCTCGCCCCTTACAATGAGCAGTTCTTC. The full variable domain, with the rest looked up from reference TRBV19 and TRBJ2-1, is DGGITQSPKYLFRKEGQNVTLSCEQNLNHDAMYWYRQDPGQGLRLIYYSQIVNDFQKGDIAEGYSVSREKKESFPLTVTSAQKNPTAFYLCASSYYPLAPYNEQFFGPGTRLTVL.

The CDR3 region has the DNA TGCGCCAGCAGCTTGGGCTTCAATCCACAGCTTACCTACGAGCAGTACTTC. Residues: CASSLGFNPQLTYEQYF. The V and J genes are TRBV5-1 and TRBJ2-7, with D unclear. V shed 0 bases and J shed 2 bases, with 18 bases lying between them. This CDR3 is built from 17 residues. Germline V gene lookup returns CDR1 SGHRS and CDR2 YFSETQ.

The gene calls are TRBV2 and TRBJ1-5; D gene uncertain. The CDR3 sequence is 14 residues long. Germline V gene lookup returns CDR1 SNHLY and CDR2 FYNNEI. Trimming removed 1 base from V and 3 bases from J, with 7 bases in between. This chain's CDR3 is CASSEGTLNQPQHF. The CDR3 region has the DNA TGTGCCAGCAGTGAAGGGACCCTCAATCAGCCCCAGCATTTT.

The rearrangement uses TRBV6-6 and TRBJ1-1, with D unclear. This CDR3 contains 13 residues. CDR1 is MNHNY and CDR2 is SVGAGI in the germline V gene (reference sequence). V lost 5 bases and J lost 7, with 14 bases in between. The CDR3 DNA reads as TGTGCCAGCAGTACGGTGTCCACCATTGAAGCTTTCTTT. Translating it yields CASSTVSTIEAFF.